This T cell receptor (beta chain) stems from a study of monozygotic twins with inflammatory bowel disease. CDR1 LNHDA and CDR2 SQIVND come from the germline V gene (reference sequence). The CDR3 sequence is 13 residues long. TCRdb reanalyzed the 5' RACE reads, giving one entry per CDR3 protein sequence and no DNA. This sample carries approximately 400,000 distinct CDR3 sequences, with 2.6% going to the ten biggest clones. The sample comprised blood. The receptor's source is a human donor with ulcerative colitis or Crohn's disease, or a healthy co-twin of an affected twin (not recorded which). V is TRBV19 and J is TRBJ1-4. This CDR3 is CAGKSSTNEKLFF.